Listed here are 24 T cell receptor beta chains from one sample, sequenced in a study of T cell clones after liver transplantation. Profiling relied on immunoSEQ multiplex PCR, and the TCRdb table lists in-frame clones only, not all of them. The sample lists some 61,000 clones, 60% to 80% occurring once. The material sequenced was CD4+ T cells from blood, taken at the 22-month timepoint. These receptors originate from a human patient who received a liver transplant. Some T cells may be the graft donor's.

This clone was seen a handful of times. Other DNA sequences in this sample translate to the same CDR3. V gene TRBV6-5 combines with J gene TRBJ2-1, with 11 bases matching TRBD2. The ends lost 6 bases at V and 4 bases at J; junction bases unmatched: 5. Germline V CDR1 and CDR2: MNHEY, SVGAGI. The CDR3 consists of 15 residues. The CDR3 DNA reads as TGTGCCAGCAGCCGGACTAGCGGGCTTTACAATGAGCAGTTCTTC. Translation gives CASSRTSGLYNEQFF.

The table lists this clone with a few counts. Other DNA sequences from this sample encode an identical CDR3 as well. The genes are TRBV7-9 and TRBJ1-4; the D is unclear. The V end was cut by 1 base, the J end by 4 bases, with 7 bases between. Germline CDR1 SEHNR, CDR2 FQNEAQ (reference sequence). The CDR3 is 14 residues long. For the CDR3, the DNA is TGTGCCAGCAGCTTAGGACACGTTAATGAAAAACTGTTTTTT. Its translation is CASSLGHVNEKLFF.

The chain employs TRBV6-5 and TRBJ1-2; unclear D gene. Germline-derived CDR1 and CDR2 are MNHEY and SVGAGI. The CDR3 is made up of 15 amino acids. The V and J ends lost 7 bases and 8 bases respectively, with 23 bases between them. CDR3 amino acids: CASTKETRTSGGYTF. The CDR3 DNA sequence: TGTGCCAGCACCAAGGAGACCCGGACGAGCGGCGGCTACACCTTC.

Written as DNA, the CDR3 is TGTGCCAGCTCCCCAAGTGGGACTCGGAGGATAGCCGGGGAGCTGTTTTTT. Amino acid sequence: CASSPSGTRRIAGELFF. This chain links TRBV18 with TRBJ2-2, with D possibly being TRBD2 (6 bases). There are 17 residues in the CDR3. Trimming cost V 6 bases and J 6 bases, with 23 bases left between them. Germline V gene data show CDR1 as KGHSH and CDR2 as LQKENI.

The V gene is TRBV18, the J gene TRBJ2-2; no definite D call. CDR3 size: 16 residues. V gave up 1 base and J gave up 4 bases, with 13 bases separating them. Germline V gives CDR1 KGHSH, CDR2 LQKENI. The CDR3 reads CASSPQKGEVTGELFF. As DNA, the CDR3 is TGTGCCAGCTCACCACAAAAGGGTGAAGTCACCGGGGAGCTGTTTTTT.

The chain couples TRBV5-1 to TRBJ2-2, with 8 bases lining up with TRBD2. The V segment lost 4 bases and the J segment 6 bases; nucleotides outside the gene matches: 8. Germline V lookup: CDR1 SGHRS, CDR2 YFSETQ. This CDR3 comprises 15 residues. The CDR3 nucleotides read TGCGCCAGCAGCCTGGGACTAGAGAAGTCCGGGGAGCTGTTTTTT. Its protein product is CASSLGLEKSGELFF.

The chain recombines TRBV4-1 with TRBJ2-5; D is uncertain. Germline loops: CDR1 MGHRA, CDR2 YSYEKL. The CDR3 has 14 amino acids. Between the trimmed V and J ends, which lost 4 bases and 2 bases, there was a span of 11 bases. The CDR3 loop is CASSPKEDQETQYF. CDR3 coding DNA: TGCGCCAGCAGCCCTAAAGAAGATCAAGAGACCCAGTACTTC.

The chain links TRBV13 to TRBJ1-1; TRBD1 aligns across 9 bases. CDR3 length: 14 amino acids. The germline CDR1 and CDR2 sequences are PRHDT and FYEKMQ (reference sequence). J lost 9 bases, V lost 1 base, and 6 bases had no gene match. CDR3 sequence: CASSLEQGAGKAFF. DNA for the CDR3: TGTGCCAGCAGCTTAGAACAGGGGGCAGGCAAAGCTTTCTTT.

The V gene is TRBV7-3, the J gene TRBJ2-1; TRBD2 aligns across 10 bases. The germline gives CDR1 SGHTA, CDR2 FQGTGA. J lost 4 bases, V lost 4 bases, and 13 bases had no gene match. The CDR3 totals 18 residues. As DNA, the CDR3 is TGTGCCAGCAGCTCTAGGGCTGGCATTAGCGGGGGGTACAATGAGCAGTTCTTC. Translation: CASSSRAGISGGYNEQFF.

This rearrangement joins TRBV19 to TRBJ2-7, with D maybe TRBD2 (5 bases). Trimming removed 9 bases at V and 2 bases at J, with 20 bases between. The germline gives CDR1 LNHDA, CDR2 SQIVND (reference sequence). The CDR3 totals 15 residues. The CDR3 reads CASRSRGRSPYEQYF. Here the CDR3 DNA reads TGTGCCAGCCGTTCCCGGGGAAGAAGCCCCTACGAGCAGTACTTC.

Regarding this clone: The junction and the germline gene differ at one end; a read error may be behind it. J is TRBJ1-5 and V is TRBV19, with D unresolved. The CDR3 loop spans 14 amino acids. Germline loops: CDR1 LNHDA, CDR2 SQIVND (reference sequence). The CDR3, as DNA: TGTGCCAGTAGTATAGGGGCCCATAATCGGCCCCAGCATTTT. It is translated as CASSIGAHNRPQHF.

This chain's CDR3 is CASSQGFGRGTQYF. The CDR3 bases are TGCGCCAGCAGCCAAGGGTTCGGAAGGGGAACGCAGTATTTT. The chain combines TRBV5-1 with TRBJ2-3; tentatively, D is TRBD1 (5 bases). Germline V CDR1 and CDR2: SGHRS, YFSETQ. The V end lost 4 bases, the J end lost 9 bases, and 18 bases lay between the germline ends. The CDR3 is 14 residues long. Drawing the rest from reference TRBV5-1 and TRBJ2-3, the complete variable domain is KAGVTQTPRYLIKTRGQQVTLSCSPISGHRSVSWYQQTPGQGLQFLFEYFSETQRNKGNFPGRFSGRQFSNSRSEMNVSTLELGDSALYLCASSQGFGRGTQYFGPGTRLTVL.

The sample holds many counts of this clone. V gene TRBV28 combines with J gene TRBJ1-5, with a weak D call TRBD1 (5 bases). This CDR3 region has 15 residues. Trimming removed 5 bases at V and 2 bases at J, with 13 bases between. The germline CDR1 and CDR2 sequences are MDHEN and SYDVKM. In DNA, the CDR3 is TGTGCCAGCAGTCCCGGACAATACCGCAATCAGCCCCAGCATTTT. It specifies CASSPGQYRNQPQHF.

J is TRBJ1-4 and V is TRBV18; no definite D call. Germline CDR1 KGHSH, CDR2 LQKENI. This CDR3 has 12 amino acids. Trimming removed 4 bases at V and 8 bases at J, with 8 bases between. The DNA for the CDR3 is TGTGCCAGCTCACAGGGTGAGGAAAAACTGTTTTTT. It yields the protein CASSQGEEKLFF.

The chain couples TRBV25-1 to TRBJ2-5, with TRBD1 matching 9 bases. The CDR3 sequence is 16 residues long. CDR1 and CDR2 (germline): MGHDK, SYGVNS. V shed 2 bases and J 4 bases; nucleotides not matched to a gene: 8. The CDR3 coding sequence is TGTGCCAGCAGTGAAGGTGGTGGGGGACAGGGAGAGACCCAGTACTTC. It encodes CASSEGGGGQGETQYF. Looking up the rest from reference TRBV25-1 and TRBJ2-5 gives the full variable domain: EADIYQTPRYLVIGTGKKITLECSQTMGHDKMYWYQQDPGMELHLIHYSYGVNSTEKGDLSSESTVSRIRTEHFPLTLESARPSHTSQYLCASSEGGGGQGETQYFGPGTRLLVL.

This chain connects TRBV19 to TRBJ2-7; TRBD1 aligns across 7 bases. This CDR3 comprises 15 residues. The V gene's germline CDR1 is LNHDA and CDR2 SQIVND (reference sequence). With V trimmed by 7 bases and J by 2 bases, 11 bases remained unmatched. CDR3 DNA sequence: TGTGCCAGTACTCCCTCTCTGGGACAGACCTACGAGCAGTACTTC. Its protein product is CASTPSLGQTYEQYF.

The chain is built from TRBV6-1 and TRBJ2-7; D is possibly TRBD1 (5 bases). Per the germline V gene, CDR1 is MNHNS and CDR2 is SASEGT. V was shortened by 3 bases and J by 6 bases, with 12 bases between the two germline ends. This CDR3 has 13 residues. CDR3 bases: TGTGCCAGCAGTGATAACCAGGGTCGCGAGCAGTACTTC. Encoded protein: CASSDNQGREQYF.

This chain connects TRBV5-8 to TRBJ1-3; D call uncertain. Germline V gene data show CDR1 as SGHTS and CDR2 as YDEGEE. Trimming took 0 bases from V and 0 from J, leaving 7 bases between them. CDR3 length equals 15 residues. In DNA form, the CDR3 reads TGTGCCAGCAGCTTGGCCGGGATCTCTGGAAACACCATATATTTT. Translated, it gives CASSLAGISGNTIYF. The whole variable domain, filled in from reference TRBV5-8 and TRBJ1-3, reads EAGVTQSPTHLIKTRGQQATLRCSPISGHTSVYWYQQALGLGLQFLLWYDEGEERNRGNFPPRFSGRQFPNYSSELNVNALELEDSALYLCASSLAGISGNTIYFGEGSWLTVV.

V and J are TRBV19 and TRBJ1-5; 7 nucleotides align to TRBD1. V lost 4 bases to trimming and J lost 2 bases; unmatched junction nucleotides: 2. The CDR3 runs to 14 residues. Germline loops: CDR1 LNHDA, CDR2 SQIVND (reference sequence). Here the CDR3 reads CASSTGQGNQPQHF. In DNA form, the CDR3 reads TGTGCCAGTAGTACAGGACAGGGCAATCAGCCCCAGCATTTT.

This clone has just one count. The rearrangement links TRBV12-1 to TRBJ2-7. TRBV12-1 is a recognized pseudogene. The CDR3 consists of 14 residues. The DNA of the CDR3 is TGTGCCAGCAGCTTTCTACACCTTACCTACGAGCAGTACTTC. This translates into CASSFLHLTYEQYF.

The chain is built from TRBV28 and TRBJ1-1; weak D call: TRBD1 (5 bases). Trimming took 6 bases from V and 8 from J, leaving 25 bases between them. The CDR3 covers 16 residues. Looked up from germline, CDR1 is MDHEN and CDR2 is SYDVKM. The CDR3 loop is CASRPWSSRAGGEAFF. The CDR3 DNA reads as TGTGCCAGCAGGCCATGGTCCAGCAGGGCCGGGGGGGAAGCTTTCTTT.

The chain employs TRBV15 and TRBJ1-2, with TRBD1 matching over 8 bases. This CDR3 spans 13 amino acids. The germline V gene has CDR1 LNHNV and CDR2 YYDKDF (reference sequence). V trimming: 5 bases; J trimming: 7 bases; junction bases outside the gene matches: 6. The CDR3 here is CATSPGQGGGYTF. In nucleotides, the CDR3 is TGTGCCACCAGCCCCGGACAGGGTGGTGGCTACACCTTC.

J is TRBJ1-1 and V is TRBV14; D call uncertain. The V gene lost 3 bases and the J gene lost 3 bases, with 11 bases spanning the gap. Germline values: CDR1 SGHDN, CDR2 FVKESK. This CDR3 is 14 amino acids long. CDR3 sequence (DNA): TGTGCCAGCAGCCAGCTCTCTGGGGACACTGAAGCTTTCTTT. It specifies CASSQLSGDTEAFF. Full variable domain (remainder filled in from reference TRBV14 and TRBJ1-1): EAGVTQFPSHSVIEKGQTVTLRCDPISGHDNLYWYRRVMGKEIKFLLHFVKESKQDESGMPNNRFLAERTGGTYSTLKVQPAELEDSGVYFCASSQLSGDTEAFFGQGTRLTVV.

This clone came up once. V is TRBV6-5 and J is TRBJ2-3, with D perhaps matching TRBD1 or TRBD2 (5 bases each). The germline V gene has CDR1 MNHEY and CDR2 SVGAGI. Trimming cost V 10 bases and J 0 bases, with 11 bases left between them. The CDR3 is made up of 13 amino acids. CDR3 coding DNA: TGTGCCACCACCCGGGACAGCACAGATACGCAGTATTTT. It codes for CATTRDSTDTQYF.